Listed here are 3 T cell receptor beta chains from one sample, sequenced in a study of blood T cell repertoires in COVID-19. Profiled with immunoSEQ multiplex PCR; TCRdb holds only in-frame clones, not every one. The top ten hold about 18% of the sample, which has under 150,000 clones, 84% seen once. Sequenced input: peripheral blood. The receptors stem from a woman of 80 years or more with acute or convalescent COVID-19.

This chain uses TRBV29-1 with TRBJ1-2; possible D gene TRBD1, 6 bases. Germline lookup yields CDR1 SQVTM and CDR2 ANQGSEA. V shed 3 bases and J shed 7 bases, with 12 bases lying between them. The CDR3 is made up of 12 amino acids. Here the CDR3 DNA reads TGCAGCGTTGAGCCAGGGGAACTTGGCTACACCTTC. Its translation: CSVEPGELGYTF.

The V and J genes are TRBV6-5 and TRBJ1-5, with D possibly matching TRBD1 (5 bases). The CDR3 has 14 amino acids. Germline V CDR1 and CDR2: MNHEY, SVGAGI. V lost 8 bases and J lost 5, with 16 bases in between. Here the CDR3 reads CASFRGTLDQPQHF. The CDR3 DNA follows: TGTGCCAGCTTTCGCGGGACTCTGGATCAGCCCCAGCATTTT.

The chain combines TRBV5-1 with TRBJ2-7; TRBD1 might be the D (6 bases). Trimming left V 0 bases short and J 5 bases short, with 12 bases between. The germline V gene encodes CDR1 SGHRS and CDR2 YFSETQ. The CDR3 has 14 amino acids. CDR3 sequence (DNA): TGCGCCAGCAGCTTGGGGGGACATAAGGACGAGCAGTACTTC. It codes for CASSLGGHKDEQYF.